This T cell receptor (beta chain) was profiled in a study of vaccination and CD4 T cells after COVID-19. In regard to this clonotype: The antigen is undetermined.

Treatment given: roughly ten-day PBMC culture with coronavirus spike peptide pools or control peptides (ViraFEST assay). Sequence data for DNA of cultured CD4+ T cells were generated by the Oncomine TCR Beta short-read assay. Using its own MiXCR run on the PCR reads, TCRdb lists one record per CDR3 protein. The sample records 15,000 to 20,000 distinct CDR3 sequences, 72% being singletons. V shed 6 bases, J shed 3 bases, and the junction held 17 bases outside the gene matches. CDR1 is DFQATT and CDR2 is SNEGSKA in the germline V gene (reference sequence). The CDR3 spans 17 residues. Material: CD4+ T cells from blood, cultured in vitro. The gene calls are TRBV20-1 and TRBJ2-5; 9 bases are a match to TRBD2. The TCR sequence derives from a human donor who had recovered from COVID-19. CDR3 in DNA: TGCAGTGCCACAGAGACCTGGGGTAGCGGGAGTAAAGAGACCCAGTACTTC. This codes for CSATETWGSGSKETQYF.